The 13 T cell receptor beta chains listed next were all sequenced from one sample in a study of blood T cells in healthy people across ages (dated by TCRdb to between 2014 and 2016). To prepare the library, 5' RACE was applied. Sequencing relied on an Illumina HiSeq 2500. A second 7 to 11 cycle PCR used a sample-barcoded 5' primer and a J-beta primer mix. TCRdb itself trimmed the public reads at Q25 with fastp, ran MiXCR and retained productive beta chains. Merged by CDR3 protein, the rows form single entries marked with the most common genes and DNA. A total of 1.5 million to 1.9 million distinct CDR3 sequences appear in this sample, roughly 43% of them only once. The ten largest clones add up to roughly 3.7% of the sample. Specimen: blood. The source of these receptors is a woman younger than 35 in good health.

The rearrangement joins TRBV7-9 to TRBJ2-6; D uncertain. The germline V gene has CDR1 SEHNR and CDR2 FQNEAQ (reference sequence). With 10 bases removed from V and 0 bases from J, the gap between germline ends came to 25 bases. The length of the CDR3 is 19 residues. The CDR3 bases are TGTGCCACCCAAACCAATCAGGCCAGTCAGAGCTCTGGGGCCAACGTCCTGACTTTC. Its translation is CATQTNQASQSSGANVLTF. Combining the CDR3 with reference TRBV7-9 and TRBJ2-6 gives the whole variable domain DTGVSQNPRHKITKRGQNVTFRCDPISEHNRLYWYRQTLGQGPEFLTYFQNEAQLEKSRLLSDRFSAERPKGSFSTLEIQRTEQGDSAMYLCATQTNQASQSSGANVLTFGAGSRLTVL.

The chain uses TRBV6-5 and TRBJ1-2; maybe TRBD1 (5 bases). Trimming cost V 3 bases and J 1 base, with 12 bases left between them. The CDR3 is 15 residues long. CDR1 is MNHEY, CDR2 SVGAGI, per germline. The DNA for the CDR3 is TGTGCCAGCAGTTATGAGGGGAAGGGTAACTATGGCTACACCTTC. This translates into CASSYEGKGNYGYTF.

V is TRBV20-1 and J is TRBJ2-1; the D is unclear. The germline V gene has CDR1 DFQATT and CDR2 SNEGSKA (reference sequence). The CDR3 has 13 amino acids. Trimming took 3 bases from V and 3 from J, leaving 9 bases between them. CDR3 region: CSARSDLYNEQFF. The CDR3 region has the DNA TGCAGTGCTAGGTCCGATCTCTACAATGAGCAGTTCTTC.

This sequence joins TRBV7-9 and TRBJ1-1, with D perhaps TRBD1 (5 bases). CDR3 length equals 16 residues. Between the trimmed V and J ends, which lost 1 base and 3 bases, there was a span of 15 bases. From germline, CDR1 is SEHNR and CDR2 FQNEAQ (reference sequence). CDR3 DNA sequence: TGTGCCAGCAGCTTAGGGCAGGGACGGTCTCACACTGAAGCTTTCTTT. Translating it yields CASSLGQGRSHTEAFF.

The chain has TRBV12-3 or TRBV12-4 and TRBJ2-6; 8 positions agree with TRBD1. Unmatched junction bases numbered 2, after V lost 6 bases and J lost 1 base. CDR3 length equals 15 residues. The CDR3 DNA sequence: TGTGCCAGCAGCACAGGGGGGTCTGGGGCCAACGTCCTGACTTTC. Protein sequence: CASSTGGSGANVLTF.

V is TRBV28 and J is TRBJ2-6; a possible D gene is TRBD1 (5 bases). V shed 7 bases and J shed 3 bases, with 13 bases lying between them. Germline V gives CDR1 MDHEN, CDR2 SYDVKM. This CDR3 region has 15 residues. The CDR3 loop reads CASNSGPGGANVLTF. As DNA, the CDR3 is TGTGCCAGCAACTCAGGGCCAGGTGGGGCCAACGTCCTGACTTTC.

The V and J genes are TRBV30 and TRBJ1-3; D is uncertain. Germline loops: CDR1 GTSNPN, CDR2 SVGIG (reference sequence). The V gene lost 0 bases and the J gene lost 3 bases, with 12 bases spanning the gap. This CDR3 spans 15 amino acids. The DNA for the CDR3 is TGTGCCTGGAGTGTAAAGGGATCAGGTGGAAACACCATATATTTT. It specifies CAWSVKGSGGNTIYF. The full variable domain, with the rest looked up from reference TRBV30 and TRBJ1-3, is SQTIHQWPATLVQPVGSPLSLECTVEGTSNPNLYWYRQAAGRGLQLLFYSVGIGQISSEVPQNLSASRPQDRQFILSSKKLLLSDSGFYLCAWSVKGSGGNTIYFGEGSWLTVV.

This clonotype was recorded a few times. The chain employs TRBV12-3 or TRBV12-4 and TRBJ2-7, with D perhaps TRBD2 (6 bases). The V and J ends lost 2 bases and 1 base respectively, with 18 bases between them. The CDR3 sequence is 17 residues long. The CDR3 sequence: CASSLSRGLRYSYEQYF. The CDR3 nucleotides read TGTGCCAGCAGTTTAAGCCGGGGACTTAGATATTCCTACGAGCAGTACTTC.

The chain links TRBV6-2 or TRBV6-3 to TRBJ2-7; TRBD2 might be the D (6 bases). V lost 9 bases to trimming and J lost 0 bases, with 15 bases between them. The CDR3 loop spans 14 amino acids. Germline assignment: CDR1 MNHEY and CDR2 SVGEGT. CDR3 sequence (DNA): TGTGCCAGTAGGCTAGCGTGGGTCTCCTACGAGCAGTACTTC. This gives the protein CASRLAWVSYEQYF.

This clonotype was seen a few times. The CDR3 reads CASSMGLDYGYTF. DNA of the CDR3: TGTGCCAGTAGTATGGGGCTCGACTATGGCTACACCTTC. The chain employs TRBV19 and TRBJ1-2; possible D gene TRBD1, 5 bases. This CDR3 comprises 13 residues. V was trimmed by 3 bases and J by 3 bases, leaving 8 bases between them. The V gene's germline CDR1 is LNHDA and CDR2 SQIVND (reference sequence). Variable domain in full (rest from reference TRBV19 and TRBJ1-2): DGGITQSPKYLFRKEGQNVTLSCEQNLNHDAMYWYRQDPGQGLRLIYYSQIVNDFQKGDIAEGYSVSREKKESFPLTVTSAQKNPTAFYLCASSMGLDYGYTFGSGTRLTVV.

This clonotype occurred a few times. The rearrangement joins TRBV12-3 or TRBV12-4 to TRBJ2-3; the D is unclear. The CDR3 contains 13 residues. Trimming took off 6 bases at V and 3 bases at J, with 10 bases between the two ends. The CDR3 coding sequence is TGTGCCAGCAGCACCCCCGGGACAGATACGCAGTATTTT. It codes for CASSTPGTDTQYF.

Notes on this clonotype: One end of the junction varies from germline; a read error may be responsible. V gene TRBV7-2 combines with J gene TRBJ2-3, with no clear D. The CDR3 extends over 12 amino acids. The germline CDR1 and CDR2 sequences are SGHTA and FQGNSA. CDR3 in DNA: TGTGCCGGCAGCTCATTCACAGATACGCAGTATTTT. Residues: CAGSSFTDTQYF.

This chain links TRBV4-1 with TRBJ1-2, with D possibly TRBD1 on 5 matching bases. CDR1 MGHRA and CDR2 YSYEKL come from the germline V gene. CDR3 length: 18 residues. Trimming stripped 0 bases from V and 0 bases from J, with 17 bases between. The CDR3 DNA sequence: TGCGCCAGCAGCCAAGATCCAGCCAGGGCAGCTTCTAACTATGGCTACACCTTC. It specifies CASSQDPARAASNYGYTF.